This T cell receptor beta chain was sequenced during a study of shared clonotypes between healthy human individuals. On this clone: Antigen unknown.

CDR1 SEHNR and CDR2 FQNEAQ come from the germline V gene (reference sequence). This CDR3 has 13 residues. Study-level results: With a few donors compared, roughly 5% of naive CD4 clonotypes were shared.

The data were produced by immunoSEQ multiplex PCR, yet TCRdb's version contains in-frame clones alone and is incomplete. This table holds some 2.3 million clones, approximately 93% found once. Sample: naive CD4+ T cells from PBMCs. Subset reported: CD45RA+ positively selected. The origin of this receptor is a man between 18 and 35 years old in good health. Some clones in this sample may be carry-over from other donors' samples. V usage is TRBV7-9 and J usage is TRBJ2-3; D is possibly TRBD2 (5 bases). In nucleotides, the CDR3 is TGTGCAGTTCGTCGAGTGAGGGCAGATACGCAGTATTTT. Residues: CAVRRVRADTQYF.